The clone carrying this T cell receptor (beta chain) was seen a handful of times. One entry per CDR3 protein results from TCRdb running MiXCR on the 5' RACE reads. The sample contains roughly 69,000 distinct CDR3 sequences, less than 25% of which appear only once. Per germline, CDR1 SGHTA and CDR2 FQGNSA. The CDR3 runs to 15 residues. The germline V and J ends were trimmed by 1 base and 5 bases, with 12 bases remaining between them. The sample taken for sequencing was memory CD4+ T cells sorted from a lymph node. Specified subset: memory CD4+ T cells, CD4+CD45RO+CD25-. The chain couples TRBV7-2 to TRBJ1-5; D not certain. The TCR comes from a female donor with breast cancer. This CDR3 is CASSLGGSTDQPQHF. CDR3 bases: TGTGCCAGCAGCTTAGGAGGAAGTACAGATCAGCCCCAGCATTTT.